These 26 T cell receptor beta chains were sequenced from one sample in a study of T cells in Graves' hyperthyroidism and ophthalmopathy. Researchers amplified the TCR beta CDR3 regions from RNA transcripts. HTBI primers were used for first-round RT-PCR of the TCR CDR3. Each CDR3 protein gets one entry after TCRdb re-called the multiplex PCR reads with MiXCR. Of hundreds of thousands of distinct CDR3 sequences in the sample, around 20% were seen once. The sequencing input was blood. Receptors originate from a man aged 25 to 45 with Graves' ophthalmopathy.

The rearrangement uses TRBV18 and TRBJ1-6, with TRBD1 matching 9 bases. V lost 6 bases to trimming and J lost 9 bases; unmatched junction nucleotides: 9. CDR1 and CDR2 (germline): KGHSH, LQKENI. The CDR3 runs to 15 residues. The CDR3 sequence: CASSPGTGLVSPLHF. For the CDR3, the DNA is TGTGCCAGCTCCCCGGGGACAGGGCTTGTTTCACCCCTCCACTTT.

V and J are TRBV6-1 and TRBJ1-1; TRBD1 aligns across 9 bases. Trimming removed 5 bases from V and 5 bases from J; junction bases left unmatched: 6. CDR3 length: 14 amino acids. Germline V lookup: CDR1 MNHNS, CDR2 SASEGT. The chain's CDR3 is CASSPDRGVTEAFF. Here the CDR3 DNA reads TGTGCCAGCAGTCCGGACAGGGGTGTAACTGAAGCTTTCTTT.

The chain uses TRBV28 and TRBJ2-7, with D hard to call. Trimming stripped 3 bases from V and 2 bases from J, with 11 bases between. Germline-derived CDR1 and CDR2 are MDHEN and SYDVKM. This CDR3 contains 14 residues. The DNA of the CDR3 is TGTGCCAGCAGTTTTTTGATGTCGGCCTACGAGCAGTACTTC. Translating gives CASSFLMSAYEQYF.

The chain has TRBV7-6 and TRBJ2-2; 13 bases are a match to TRBD2. The germline V gene has CDR1 SGHVS and CDR2 FNYEAQ. V was pared by 5 bases and J by 0 bases, with 3 bases of the junction left unmatched. CDR3 length: 17 residues. CDR3 sequence reads: CASSTGTSGANTGELFF. For the CDR3, the DNA is TGTGCCAGCAGCACCGGGACTAGCGGGGCGAACACCGGGGAGCTGTTTTTT.

V usage is TRBV19 and J usage is TRBJ1-5; TRBD1 aligns across 7 bases. Germline V gives CDR1 LNHDA, CDR2 SQIVND (reference sequence). The CDR3 is 13 residues long. Losses at the gene ends were 10 bases for V and 4 bases for J; bases not matched to a gene: 7. CDR3 DNA sequence: TGTGCCATCTCTCAGGGGGGGAATCAGCCCCAGCATTTT. It specifies CAISQGGNQPQHF. The full variable domain, with the rest looked up from reference TRBV19 and TRBJ1-5, is DGGITQSPKYLFRKEGQNVTLSCEQNLNHDAMYWYRQDPGQGLRLIYYSQIVNDFQKGDIAEGYSVSREKKESFPLTVTSAQKNPTAFYLCAISQGGNQPQHFGDGTRLSIL.

This clonotype has only a few counts. J is TRBJ1-6 and V is TRBV9; no reliable D call. Trimming took 0 bases from V and 6 from J, leaving 4 bases between them. There are 13 residues in the CDR3. CDR1 and CDR2 (germline): SGDLS, YYNGEE. The CDR3 DNA reads TGTGCCAGCAGCGTAGGGGGTAATTCACCCCTCCACTTT. It encodes CASSVGGNSPLHF.

The gene calls are TRBV20-1 and TRBJ2-5, with a weak D call TRBD1 (5 bases). The CDR3 length is 16 residues. The V gene lost 5 bases and the J gene lost 5 bases, with 24 bases spanning the gap. Germline V gene sequence: CDR1 DFQATT, CDR2 SNEGSKA (reference sequence). CDR3 DNA sequence: TGCAGTGCTCCCTCGACCAGGGTCGCCAAAATGGAGACCCAGTACTTC. Its protein product is CSAPSTRVAKMETQYF.

The chain uses TRBV27 and TRBJ2-3, with a tentative D call TRBD2 (6 bases). The V and J ends lost 3 bases and 5 bases respectively, with 15 bases between them. CDR3 length equals 15 residues. Germline V gene lookup returns CDR1 MNHEY and CDR2 SMNVEV (reference sequence). The CDR3 reads CASSFSSSGVDTQYF. As DNA, the CDR3 is TGTGCCAGCAGTTTCTCCTCCTCGGGGGTAGATACGCAGTATTTT.

The J gene is TRBJ1-5, the V gene TRBV6-1; TRBD1 aligns across 7 bases. This CDR3 contains 14 residues. CDR1 and CDR2 (germline): MNHNS, SASEGT. Trimming removed 8 bases from V and 2 bases from J; junction bases left unmatched: 6. As DNA, the CDR3 is TGTGCCAGCTCAACAGGGGAGGGCAATCAGCCCCAGCATTTT. Translating it yields CASSTGEGNQPQHF.

The chain carries TRBV7-8 and TRBJ2-2; TRBD2 might be the D (6 bases). Germline V gene sequence: CDR1 SGHVS, CDR2 FQNEAQ. Trimming stripped 6 bases from V and 0 bases from J, with 14 bases between. The length of the CDR3 is 16 residues. CDR3 nucleotides: TGTGCCAGCAGTCAACAGCGGGTCGCGAACACCGGGGAGCTGTTTTTT. It is translated as CASSQQRVANTGELFF.

The chain couples TRBV20-1 to TRBJ1-1, with D hard to call. Germline V gives CDR1 DFQATT, CDR2 SNEGSKA (reference sequence). The CDR3 extends over 13 amino acids. V dropped 5 bases and J dropped 1 base, with 11 bases sitting between them. CDR3 protein: CSAPRYTNTEAFF. CDR3 in DNA: TGCAGTGCTCCCCGATATACGAACACTGAAGCTTTCTTT.

The chain joins TRBV10-3 to TRBJ2-1; 9 nucleotides align to TRBD2. The CDR3 runs 16 residues. The V segment lost 4 bases and the J segment 6 bases; nucleotides outside the gene matches: 10. Germline V gene lookup returns CDR1 ENHRY and CDR2 SYGVKD. In nucleotides, the CDR3 is TGTGCCATCAGTGGGGGAGGGGCGGGAGGGCGCAATGAGCAGTTCTTC. Translating gives CAISGGGAGGRNEQFF.

This clonotype was observed a few times. The V and J genes are TRBV2 and TRBJ2-7, with 7 nucleotides matching TRBD1. The J segment lost 0 bases and the V segment lost 8 bases, leaving 10 bases of the junction unmatched. Germline V gives CDR1 SNHLY, CDR2 FYNNEI. This CDR3 is built from 15 residues. The CDR3 region is CASDSTGHSSYEQYF. Here the CDR3 DNA reads TGTGCCAGCGACTCGACAGGGCACAGCTCCTACGAGCAGTACTTC. The full variable domain, in which reference TRBV2 and TRBJ2-7 provide the parts outside the CDR3, is EPEVTQTPSHQVTQMGQEVILRCVPISNHLYFYWYRQILGQKVEFLVSFYNNEISEKSEIFDDQFSVERPDGSNFTLKIRSTKLEDSAMYFCASDSTGHSSYEQYFGPGTRLTVT.

Turning to this clonotype: One junction end does not reproduce the germline sequence, and a read error may be involved. CDR3 loop: CASSYGTGGETQYF. Here the CDR3 DNA reads TGTGCCAGCAGTTATGGGACAGGGGGAGAGACCCAGTACTTC. The V and J genes are TRBV24-1 and TRBJ2-5; 11 bases align to TRBD1. Germline assignment: CDR1 KGHDR and CDR2 SFDVKD. The CDR3 runs to 14 residues.

This clonotype was seen at least ten times. The genes are TRBV18 and TRBJ1-4, with 7 bases that match TRBD1. The CDR3 extends over 15 amino acids. V was clipped by 3 bases and J by 4 bases; unmatched bases: 5. The germline CDR1 and CDR2 sequences are KGHSH and LQKENI. The CDR3 DNA follows: TGTGCCAGCTCACCGCAGGACAGGATTAATGAAAAACTGTTTTTT. Translation gives CASSPQDRINEKLFF.

This clonotype was counted between two and nine times. This chain connects TRBV2 to TRBJ1-2; the D is unclear. This CDR3 comprises 13 residues. The V gene lost 5 bases and the J gene lost 7 bases, with 14 bases spanning the gap. Germline V gene sequence: CDR1 SNHLY, CDR2 FYNNEI. CDR3 DNA: TGTGCCAGCAGTCTTACTTGGGGTTCTGGCTACACCTTC. It encodes CASSLTWGSGYTF. The whole variable domain, filled in from reference TRBV2 and TRBJ1-2, reads EPEVTQTPSHQVTQMGQEVILRCVPISNHLYFYWYRQILGQKVEFLVSFYNNEISEKSEIFDDQFSVERPDGSNFTLKIRSTKLEDSAMYFCASSLTWGSGYTFGSGTRLTVV.

This clonotype was observed a single time. The chain carries TRBV7-2 and TRBJ1-2, with D maybe TRBD1 (6 bases). This CDR3 has 13 amino acids. The V and J ends lost 5 bases and 7 bases respectively, with 14 bases between them. Germline values: CDR1 SGHTA, CDR2 FQGNSA. The CDR3 region is CASSPGVFGGYTF. For the CDR3, the DNA is TGTGCCAGCAGCCCAGGGGTATTCGGTGGCTACACCTTC.

This clonotype was counted many times. This chain links TRBV7-9 with TRBJ2-7; a possible D gene is TRBD2 (5 bases). This CDR3 is 12 amino acids long. The germline V gene has CDR1 SEHNR and CDR2 FQNEAQ (reference sequence). V dropped 6 bases and J dropped 7 bases, with 13 bases sitting between them. The DNA of the CDR3 is TGTGCCAGCAGTTTTCGAGGGCGGGAGCAGTACTTC. Its protein is CASSFRGREQYF.

This sequence joins TRBV19 and TRBJ1-5; 8 nucleotides agree with TRBD1. V dropped 3 bases and J dropped 6; count of bases not matched to a gene: 13. In germline, CDR1 is LNHDA, CDR2 SQIVND (reference sequence). This CDR3 has 17 amino acids. The CDR3 coding sequence is TGTGCCAGTAGTATGACAGGGGAGCCGACCTTTTTTCAGCCCCAGCATTTT. Residues: CASSMTGEPTFFQPQHF.

The CDR3 coding sequence is TGCAGTGCAGCAGGGGGCGCAGGGCCACCCCTCCACTTT. Protein product: CSAAGGAGPPLHF. The V gene is TRBV20-1, the J gene TRBJ1-6; 8 nucleotides line up with TRBD1. Germline V gene lookup returns CDR1 DFQATT and CDR2 SNEGSKA (reference sequence). CDR3 length: 13 residues. Trimming cost V 6 bases and J 11 bases; bases outside gene matches: 9.

The V and J genes are TRBV3-1 and TRBJ2-4; the D gene is possibly TRBD2 (6 bases). The CDR3 has 13 residues. Trimming removed 4 bases at V and 5 bases at J, with 9 bases between. The V gene's germline CDR1 is LGHDT and CDR2 YNNKEL (reference sequence). The CDR3 loop reads CASSPGGQNIQYF. The CDR3 DNA sequence: TGTGCCAGCAGCCCCGGGGGACAAAACATTCAGTACTTC.

Ten or more counts support this clonotype. The chain carries TRBV20-1 and TRBJ2-3; D not resolved. V lost 0 bases and J 7 bases, leaving 5 bases between the germline ends. The CDR3 spans 11 residues. Per the germline V gene, CDR1 is DFQATT and CDR2 is SNEGSKA (reference sequence). Written as DNA, the CDR3 is TGCAGTGCTAGAGACCCTTATACGCAGTATTTT. Translating gives CSARDPYTQYF.

This clonotype was counted once. V and J are TRBV20-1 and TRBJ2-3; TRBD2 is a possible D gene (6 bases). In germline, CDR1 is DFQATT, CDR2 SNEGSKA (reference sequence). The CDR3 is made up of 13 amino acids. In DNA form, the CDR3 reads TGCAGCGTGATTGGGGGGAGGTCAGATACGCAGTATTTT. Protein: CSVIGGRSDTQYF.

This clonotype was seen many times. The chain is built from TRBV18 and TRBJ2-5, with D perhaps being TRBD1 or TRBD2 (6 bases each). Germline V lookup: CDR1 KGHSH, CDR2 LQKENI. V lost 8 bases and J 4 bases, leaving 11 bases between the germline ends. CDR3 size: 12 residues. The CDR3 nucleotides read TGTGCCAGCGAAGGGGGGCCAGAGACCCAGTACTTC. Residues: CASEGGPETQYF.

This clonotype was observed many times. The chain uses TRBV28 and TRBJ2-5; 7 bases map to TRBD1. The germline gives CDR1 MDHEN, CDR2 SYDVKM. The CDR3 totals 15 residues. J lost 2 bases, V lost 6 bases, and 9 bases had no gene match. CDR3 loop: CASSQPGQPQETQYF. In nucleotides, the CDR3 is TGTGCCAGCAGCCAGCCGGGACAGCCACAAGAGACCCAGTACTTC.

The chain couples TRBV30 to TRBJ2-1, with D possibly TRBD1 on 6 matching bases. Germline V gives CDR1 GTSNPN, CDR2 SVGIG (reference sequence). The CDR3 has 14 residues. V was trimmed by 5 bases and J by 1 base, leaving 12 bases between them. CDR3 DNA sequence: TGTGCCTGGTCCCACGGACAGTCCTACAATGAGCAGTTCTTC. Its translation: CAWSHGQSYNEQFF.